These 23 T cell receptor beta chains were sequenced from one sample in a study of blood T cell repertoires in COVID-19. Sequencing used immunoSEQ multiplex PCR; TCRdb keeps in-frame clones, though not all of them. This sample carries around 300,000 clones, roughly 90% of them seen once, and the ten largest clones take approximately 2%. Sequenced input: peripheral blood. The receptors here all came from a man in his forties or fifties with acute or convalescent COVID-19.

The chain combines TRBV7-8 with TRBJ2-1, with 9 bases aligning to TRBD1. Germline V gene lookup returns CDR1 SGHVS and CDR2 FQNEAQ. With 6 bases clipped from V and 9 bases from J, the junction kept 9 bases outside the gene matches. The CDR3 spans 14 residues. CDR3 in amino acids: CASSGTGRRGEQFF. The CDR3 DNA sequence: TGTGCCAGCAGTGGGACAGGGCGGCGTGGTGAGCAGTTCTTC.

In its sample, this clone was seen many times. The chain is built from TRBV19 and TRBJ1-6; D possibly corresponds to TRBD1 (5 bases). The germline V gene encodes CDR1 LNHDA and CDR2 SQIVND (reference sequence). The length of the CDR3 is 13 residues. The V end lost 8 bases, the J end lost 7 bases, and 12 bases lay between the germline ends. The CDR3 DNA is TGTGCCAGTCGCGGGGCACCAAATTCACCCCTCCACTTT. Translation: CASRGAPNSPLHF.

The chain employs TRBV12-3 or TRBV12-4 and TRBJ2-5; 7 bases map to TRBD2. V shed 3 bases and J 5 bases; nucleotides not matched to a gene: 3. This CDR3 has 13 residues. In DNA form, the CDR3 reads TGTGCCAGCAGTTTGTCCGGGGGGGAGACCCAGTACTTC. The encoded protein is CASSLSGGETQYF.

This rearrangement joins TRBV18 to TRBJ1-1; TRBD1 is a possible D gene (5 bases). V lost 6 bases and J 3 bases, leaving 17 bases between the germline ends. CDR1 and CDR2 from the germline V gene are KGHSH and LQKENI. The CDR3 is 15 amino acids. The CDR3 here is CASSPRQGMDTEAFF. The CDR3 coding sequence is TGTGCCAGCTCTCCGCGGCAGGGTATGGACACTGAAGCTTTCTTT.

V gene TRBV10-2 combines with J gene TRBJ2-5; tentatively, D is TRBD2 (5 bases). This CDR3 region has 14 residues. The germline CDR1 and CDR2 sequences are WSHSY and SAAADI. The V and J ends lost 7 bases and 4 bases respectively, with 16 bases between them. This CDR3 reads CASISGVGVETQYF. In nucleotides, the CDR3 is TGCGCCAGCATTTCCGGCGTCGGGGTAGAGACCCAGTACTTC.

V usage is TRBV7-9 and J usage is TRBJ2-1, with TRBD2 identical over 7 bases. Per the germline V gene, CDR1 is SEHNR and CDR2 is FQNEAQ (reference sequence). Unmatched junction bases numbered 19, after V lost 5 bases and J lost 12 bases. CDR3 length equals 16 residues. This chain's CDR3 is CASSLLGVAGDWGQFF. Here the CDR3 DNA reads TGTGCCAGCAGCCTCCTCGGGGTAGCGGGCGACTGGGGGCAGTTCTTC.

The CDR3 DNA reads TGTGCCAGCAGTGGGGGACAACAGGTCTACGAGCAGTACTTC. It codes for CASSGGQQVYEQYF. This sequence joins TRBV6-6 and TRBJ2-7; TRBD1 might be the D (6 bases). CDR3 length: 14 residues. Trimming took off 5 bases at V and 3 bases at J, with 14 bases between the two ends. Germline V gives CDR1 MNHNY, CDR2 SVGAGI (reference sequence).

The chain uses TRBV18 and TRBJ1-1, with a tentative D call TRBD1 (5 bases). CDR1 and CDR2 from the germline V gene are KGHSH and LQKENI. This CDR3 contains 16 residues. The V and J ends lost 0 bases and 3 bases respectively, with 14 bases between them. CDR3 residues: CASSPPSGLPYTEAFF. Written as DNA, the CDR3 is TGTGCCAGCTCACCACCCTCGGGACTACCCTACACTGAAGCTTTCTTT.

This chain uses TRBV6-5 with TRBJ1-5; 8 nucleotides match TRBD1. Germline V CDR1 and CDR2: MNHEY, SVGAGI. The J segment lost 7 bases and the V segment lost 6 bases, leaving 8 bases of the junction unmatched. CDR3 size: 14 residues. CDR3 coding DNA: TGTGCCAGCAGGTCTAGGACAGGGTCCCAGCCCCAGCATTTT. Its translation: CASRSRTGSQPQHF.

Regarding this clone: Other nucleotide sequences from this sample produce the same CDR3. The V gene is TRBV9, the J gene TRBJ2-1, with 8 bases aligning to TRBD2. From germline, CDR1 is SGDLS and CDR2 YYNGEE. With V trimmed by 0 bases and J by 4 bases, 0 bases remained unmatched. This CDR3 comprises 14 residues. The CDR3 region has the DNA TGTGCCAGCAGCGTAGGCGGGGGGTACAATGAGCAGTTCTTC. It yields the protein CASSVGGGYNEQFF.

This sequence joins TRBV24-1 and TRBJ1-5; 7 bases agree with TRBD1. CDR1 is KGHDR, CDR2 SFDVKD, per germline. J lost 7 bases, V lost 4 bases, and 9 bases had no gene match. CDR3 size: 15 residues. The CDR3 region has the DNA TGTGCCACCAGTGACCATGGACAGGCGGGGCAGCCCCAGCATTTT. Translated, it gives CATSDHGQAGQPQHF.

The rearrangement joins TRBV9 to TRBJ1-5, with D uncertain. The CDR3 covers 16 residues. V was shortened by 4 bases and J by 6 bases, with 20 bases between the two germline ends. Germline loops: CDR1 SGDLS, CDR2 YYNGEE. The CDR3: CASSPAPGEKGQPQHF. CDR3 bases: TGTGCCAGCAGCCCCGCCCCTGGGGAGAAGGGTCAGCCCCAGCATTTT. Together with reference TRBV9 and TRBJ1-5, the CDR3 gives the full variable domain: DSGVTQTPKHLITATGQRVTLRCSPRSGDLSVYWYQQSLDQGLQFLIQYYNGEERAKGNILERFSAQQFPDLHSELNLSSLELGDSALYFCASSPAPGEKGQPQHFGDGTRLSIL.

This clone was seen only once. CDR3 sequence reads: CASSGSGTPHNEQFF. DNA for the CDR3: TGTGCCAGCAGCGGGAGCGGGACCCCTCACAATGAGCAGTTCTTC. This sequence joins TRBV9 and TRBJ2-1; 7 bases match TRBD2. Germline V gene lookup returns CDR1 SGDLS and CDR2 YYNGEE. The CDR3 has 15 residues. V was pared by 3 bases and J by 5 bases, with 8 bases of the junction left unmatched.

The chain employs TRBV2 and TRBJ1-5; a possible D gene is TRBD1 (5 bases). V was clipped by 7 bases and J by 3 bases, with 10 bases between them. CDR3 size: 13 residues. Germline V gene data show CDR1 as SNHLY and CDR2 as FYNNEI. The CDR3 nucleotides read TGTGCCAGCATGCGACAGTACAATCAGCCCCAGCATTTT. Translating gives CASMRQYNQPQHF. The complete variable domain, with remaining parts taken from reference TRBV2 and TRBJ1-5, reads EPEVTQTPSHQVTQMGQEVILRCVPISNHLYFYWYRQILGQKVEFLVSFYNNEISEKSEIFDDQFSVERPDGSNFTLKIRSTKLEDSAMYFCASMRQYNQPQHFGDGTRLSIL.

The chain joins TRBV11-1 to TRBJ1-2; 8 bases are shared with TRBD1. Per germline, CDR1 SGHAT and CDR2 FQDESV (reference sequence). The CDR3 consists of 14 residues. V trimming: 1 base; J trimming: 4 bases; junction bases outside the gene matches: 2. The CDR3 DNA follows: TGTGCCAGCAGCTTAGGAGGACAGGGCTATGGCTACACCTTC. Translating it yields CASSLGGQGYGYTF. The full variable domain, completed using reference TRBV11-1 and TRBJ1-2, is EAEVAQSPRYKITEKSQAVAFWCDPISGHATLYWYRQILGQGPELLVQFQDESVVDDSQLPKDRFSAERLKGVDSTLKIQPAELGDSAMYLCASSLGGQGYGYTFGSGTRLTVV.

The V and J genes are TRBV6-5 and TRBJ2-7, with a possible D match to TRBD1 (6 bases). There are 15 residues in the CDR3. Trimming pared 5 bases from V and 3 bases from J, leaving 17 bases between. Germline-derived CDR1 and CDR2 are MNHEY and SVGAGI. The CDR3 coding sequence is TGTGCCAGCAGTCCCCGCAAGGGGGTTAACTACGAGCAGTACTTC. It translates to CASSPRKGVNYEQYF.

This sequence joins TRBV7-9 and TRBJ2-4; D is possibly TRBD1 (6 bases). V was pared by 4 bases and J by 10 bases, with 14 bases between. CDR1 and CDR2 (germline): SEHNR, FQNEAQ (reference sequence). The CDR3 has 13 amino acids. The CDR3 region has the DNA TGTGCCAGCAGCTCCGACTTAGGGGGTATTCAGTACTTC. It is translated as CASSSDLGGIQYF. Looking up the rest from reference TRBV7-9 and TRBJ2-4 gives the full variable domain: DTGVSQNPRHKITKRGQNVTFRCDPISEHNRLYWYRQTLGQGPEFLTYFQNEAQLEKSRLLSDRFSAERPKGSFSTLEIQRTEQGDSAMYLCASSSDLGGIQYFGAGTRLSVL.

The chain combines TRBV19 with TRBJ1-1; 8 bases match TRBD1. V lost 3 bases to trimming and J lost 9 bases; unmatched junction nucleotides: 6. The CDR3 runs to 13 residues. Germline assignment: CDR1 LNHDA and CDR2 SQIVND (reference sequence). The DNA of the CDR3 is TGTGCCAGTAGTATCGGACAGGGCGGGCAAGCTTTCTTT. It specifies CASSIGQGGQAFF.

This clone has just a few counts. Given a much more abundant clone one base away, this may be a read error. This sequence joins TRBV5-1 and TRBJ2-2, with D hard to call. The CDR3 length is 14 residues. The V gene lost 2 bases and the J gene lost 1 base, with 6 bases spanning the gap. Germline V gives CDR1 SGHRS, CDR2 YFSETQ. The CDR3 DNA reads as TGCGCCAGCAGCTTTTCCGGGAACACCGGGGAGCTGTTTTTT. This sequence encodes CASSFSGNTGELFF.

The chain joins TRBV5-1 to TRBJ1-2; TRBD1 agrees at 8 bases. V was clipped by 4 bases and J by 8 bases; unmatched bases: 7. The CDR3 runs 13 residues. The V gene's germline CDR1 is SGHRS and CDR2 YFSETQ. CDR3 in amino acids: CASSLDRDNGYTF. The DNA for the CDR3 is TGCGCCAGCAGCCTGGACAGGGATAACGGCTACACCTTC.

The V and J genes are TRBV3-1 (or the pseudogene TRBV3-2) and TRBJ1-3; a possible D gene is TRBD1 (6 bases). The V gene lost 2 bases and the J gene lost 3 bases, with 14 bases spanning the gap. Germline V gene data show CDR1 as LGHDT and CDR2 as YNNKEL (reference sequence). This CDR3 spans 16 amino acids. The CDR3, as DNA: TGTGCCAGCAGCCAACCCGGACAGTCTTATGGAAACACCATATATTTT. It translates to CASSQPGQSYGNTIYF.

J is TRBJ1-2 and V is TRBV7-6; 11 nucleotides align to TRBD1. With 4 bases clipped from V and 6 bases from J, the junction kept 1 base outside the gene matches. The CDR3 totals 13 residues. Germline lookup yields CDR1 SGHVS and CDR2 FNYEAQ. CDR3 DNA sequence: TGTGCCAGCAGCTGGACAGGGGGCAATGGCTACACCTTC. It translates to CASSWTGGNGYTF.

This clone has a single count. DNA of the CDR3: TGTGCCAGCAGCTTAACCCGGGACAGGGGGAATGAGCAGTTCTTC. It yields the protein CASSLTRDRGNEQFF. The V gene is TRBV7-3, the J gene TRBJ2-1; 11 bases match TRBD1. CDR3 length: 15 amino acids. Unmatched junction bases numbered 2, after V lost 0 bases and J lost 7 bases. Germline assignment: CDR1 SGHTA and CDR2 FQGTGA.